The present TCR beta chain was sequenced within a study of T cells after yellow fever vaccination. In TCRdb, the 5' RACE reads were re-called with MiXCR into one record per CDR3 protein. The data show hundreds of thousands of distinct CDR3 sequences, 12% seen once. Study conclusions and caveats: Reappearance after the booster was seen for most primary-vaccination clones, at 95% to 98% CD4 and about 90% CD8. Abundant bulk-derived clonotypes could contaminate FACS-sorted repertoires. The study found a weaker secondary response that peaked faster, day 5 versus 15.

This clonotype was recorded many times. Antigen unknown. Specimen: CD4+ T cells sorted from PBMCs, collected 15 days after the yellow fever booster vaccination. This TCR derives from a man younger than 30 who received the YFV17D yellow fever vaccine.

Here the CDR3 DNA reads TGCGCCAGCAGCCAAGGTTTCAGGGACACTGAAGCTTTCTTT. Its translation is CASSQGFRDTEAFF. V usage is TRBV4-3 and J usage is TRBJ1-1; D may be TRBD1 (5 bases). Germline values: CDR1 LGHNA, CDR2 YSLEER. Deletions cut 1 base from V and 3 bases from J, with 9 bases between. The CDR3 sequence is 14 residues long.